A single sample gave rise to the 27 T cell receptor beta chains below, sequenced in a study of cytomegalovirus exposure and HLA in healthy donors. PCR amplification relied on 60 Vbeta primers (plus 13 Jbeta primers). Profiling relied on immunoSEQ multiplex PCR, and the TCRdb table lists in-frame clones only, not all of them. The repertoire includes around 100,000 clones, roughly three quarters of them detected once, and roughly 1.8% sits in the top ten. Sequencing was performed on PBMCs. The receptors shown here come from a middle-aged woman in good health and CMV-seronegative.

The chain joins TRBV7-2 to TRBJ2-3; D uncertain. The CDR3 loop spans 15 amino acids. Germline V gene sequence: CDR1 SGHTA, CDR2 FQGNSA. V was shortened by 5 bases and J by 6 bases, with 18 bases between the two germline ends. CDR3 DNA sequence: TGTGCCAGCAGCCCCGGTGGTCCCACGGTGGATACGCAGTATTTT. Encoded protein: CASSPGGPTVDTQYF.

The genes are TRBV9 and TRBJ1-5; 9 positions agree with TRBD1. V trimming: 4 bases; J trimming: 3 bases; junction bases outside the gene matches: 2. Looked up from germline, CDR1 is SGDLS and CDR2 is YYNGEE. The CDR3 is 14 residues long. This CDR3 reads CASSRDRDNQPQHF. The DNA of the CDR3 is TGTGCCAGCAGCCGGGACAGGGACAATCAGCCCCAGCATTTT.

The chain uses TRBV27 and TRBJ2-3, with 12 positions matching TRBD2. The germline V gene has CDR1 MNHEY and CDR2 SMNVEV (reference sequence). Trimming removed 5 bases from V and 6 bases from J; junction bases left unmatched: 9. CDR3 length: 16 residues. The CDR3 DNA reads TGTGCCAGCAGTCCAGAACTAGCGGGAGGTGCGGATACGCAGTATTTT. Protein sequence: CASSPELAGGADTQYF.

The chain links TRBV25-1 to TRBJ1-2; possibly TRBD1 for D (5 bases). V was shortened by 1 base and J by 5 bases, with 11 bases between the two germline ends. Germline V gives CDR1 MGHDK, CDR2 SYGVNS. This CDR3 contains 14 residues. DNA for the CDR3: TGTGCCAGCAGTGAATTCAAGGGGCCTTATGGCTACACCTTC. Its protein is CASSEFKGPYGYTF.

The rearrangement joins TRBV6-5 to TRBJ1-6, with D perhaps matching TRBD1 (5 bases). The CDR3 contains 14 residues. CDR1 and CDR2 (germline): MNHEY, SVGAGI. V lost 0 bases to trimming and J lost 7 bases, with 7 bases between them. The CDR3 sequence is CASSYSGANSPLHF. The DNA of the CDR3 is TGTGCCAGCAGTTACTCAGGGGCGAATTCACCCCTCCACTTT.

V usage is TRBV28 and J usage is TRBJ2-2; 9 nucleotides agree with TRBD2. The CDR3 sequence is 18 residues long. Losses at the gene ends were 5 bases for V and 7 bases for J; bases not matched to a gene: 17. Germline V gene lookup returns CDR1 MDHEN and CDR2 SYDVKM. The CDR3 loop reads CASSEVISGRRLHGELFF. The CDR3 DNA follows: TGTGCCAGCAGTGAGGTGATTAGCGGGAGACGATTGCACGGGGAGCTGTTTTTT.

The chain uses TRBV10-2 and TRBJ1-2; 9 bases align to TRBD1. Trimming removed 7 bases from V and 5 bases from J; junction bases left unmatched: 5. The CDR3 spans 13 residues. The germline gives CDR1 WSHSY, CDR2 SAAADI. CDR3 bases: TGCGCCAGCACCGGACAGGGGTTATATGGCTACACCTTC. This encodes CASTGQGLYGYTF.

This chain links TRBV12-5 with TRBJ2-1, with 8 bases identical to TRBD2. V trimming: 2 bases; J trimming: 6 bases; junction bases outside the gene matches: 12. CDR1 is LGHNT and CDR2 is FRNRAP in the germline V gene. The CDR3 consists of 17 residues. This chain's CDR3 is CASGLFSAREGLNEQFF. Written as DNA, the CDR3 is TGTGCTAGTGGTTTGTTCTCAGCCCGGGAGGGCCTCAATGAGCAGTTCTTC.

Here the CDR3 reads CASSRGRENIQYF. The CDR3 nucleotides read TGTGCCAGCAGTCGCGGACGGGAGAACATTCAGTACTTC. The chain couples TRBV6-5 to TRBJ2-4; D possibly corresponds to TRBD2 (6 bases). The CDR3 sequence is 13 residues long. The V end was cut by 5 bases, the J end by 7 bases, with 12 bases between. The germline CDR1 and CDR2 sequences are MNHEY and SVGAGI.

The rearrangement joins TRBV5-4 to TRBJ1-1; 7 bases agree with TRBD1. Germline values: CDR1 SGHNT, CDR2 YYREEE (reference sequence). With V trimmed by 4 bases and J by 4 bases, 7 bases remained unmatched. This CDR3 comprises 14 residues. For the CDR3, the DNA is TGTGCCAGCAGCGCCCCACAGGGGACCACTGAAGCTTTCTTT. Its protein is CASSAPQGTTEAFF.

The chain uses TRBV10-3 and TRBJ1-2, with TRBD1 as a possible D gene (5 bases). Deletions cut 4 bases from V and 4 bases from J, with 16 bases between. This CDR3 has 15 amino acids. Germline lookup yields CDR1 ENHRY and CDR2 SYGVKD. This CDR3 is CAISGAGRSSYGYTF. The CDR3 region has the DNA TGTGCCATCAGTGGAGCAGGGCGTTCGTCCTATGGCTACACCTTC.

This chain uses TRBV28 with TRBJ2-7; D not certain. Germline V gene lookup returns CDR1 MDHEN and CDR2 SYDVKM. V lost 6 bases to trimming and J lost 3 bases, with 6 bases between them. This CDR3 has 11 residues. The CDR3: CASSRLYEQYF. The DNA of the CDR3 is TGTGCCAGCAGCCGACTCTACGAGCAGTACTTC.

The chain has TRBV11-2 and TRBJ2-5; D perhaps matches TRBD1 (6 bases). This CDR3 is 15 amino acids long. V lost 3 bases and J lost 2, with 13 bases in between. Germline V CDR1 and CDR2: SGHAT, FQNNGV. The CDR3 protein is CASSLGTIPQETQYF. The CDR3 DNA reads TGTGCCAGCAGCTTGGGGACAATACCACAAGAGACCCAGTACTTC.

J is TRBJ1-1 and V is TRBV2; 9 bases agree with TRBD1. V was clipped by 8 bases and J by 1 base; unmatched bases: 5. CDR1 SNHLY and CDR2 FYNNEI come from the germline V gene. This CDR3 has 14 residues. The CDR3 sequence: CASGRTGANTEAFF. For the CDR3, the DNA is TGTGCCAGCGGTCGGACAGGGGCGAACACTGAAGCTTTCTTT.

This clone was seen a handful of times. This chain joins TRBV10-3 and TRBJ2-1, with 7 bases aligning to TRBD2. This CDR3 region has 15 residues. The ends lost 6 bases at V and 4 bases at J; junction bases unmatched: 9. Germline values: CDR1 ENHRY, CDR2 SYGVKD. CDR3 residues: CAIRTSPGSYNEQFF. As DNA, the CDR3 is TGTGCCATCAGGACTAGCCCAGGCTCTTACAATGAGCAGTTCTTC.

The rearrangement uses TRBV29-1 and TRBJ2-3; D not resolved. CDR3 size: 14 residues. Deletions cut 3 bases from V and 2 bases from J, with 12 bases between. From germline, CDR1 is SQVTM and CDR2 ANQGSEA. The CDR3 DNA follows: TGCAGCGTTGATACCCTGCGACTCACAGATACGCAGTATTTT. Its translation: CSVDTLRLTDTQYF.

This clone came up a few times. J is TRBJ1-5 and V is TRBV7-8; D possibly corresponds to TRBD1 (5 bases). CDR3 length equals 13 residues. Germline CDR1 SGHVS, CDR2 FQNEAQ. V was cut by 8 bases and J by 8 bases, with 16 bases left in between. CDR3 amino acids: CASGVGPNKPQHF. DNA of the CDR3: TGTGCCAGCGGGGTGGGGCCAAACAAGCCCCAGCATTTT.

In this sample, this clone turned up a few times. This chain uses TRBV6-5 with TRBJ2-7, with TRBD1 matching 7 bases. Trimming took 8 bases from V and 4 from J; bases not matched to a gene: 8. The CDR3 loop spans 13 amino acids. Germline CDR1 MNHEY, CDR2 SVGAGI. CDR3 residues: CASSRDRSYEQYF. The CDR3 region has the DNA TGTGCCAGCTCCCGGGACAGATCTTACGAGCAGTACTTC.

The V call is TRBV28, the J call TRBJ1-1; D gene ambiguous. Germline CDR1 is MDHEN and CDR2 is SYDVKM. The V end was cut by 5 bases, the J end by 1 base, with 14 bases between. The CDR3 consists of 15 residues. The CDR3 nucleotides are TGTGCCAGCAGTATCCCACGAGGGTCGAACACTGAAGCTTTCTTT. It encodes CASSIPRGSNTEAFF.

The CDR3 spells CASSIAGYSELFF. The CDR3 bases are TGTGCCAGTAGTATAGCGGGGTATTCGGAGCTGTTTTTT. V gene TRBV19 combines with J gene TRBJ2-2, with D possibly matching TRBD2 (5 bases). The CDR3 loop spans 13 amino acids. V was cut by 1 base and J by 10 bases, with 10 bases left in between. Germline CDR1 LNHDA, CDR2 SQIVND (reference sequence).

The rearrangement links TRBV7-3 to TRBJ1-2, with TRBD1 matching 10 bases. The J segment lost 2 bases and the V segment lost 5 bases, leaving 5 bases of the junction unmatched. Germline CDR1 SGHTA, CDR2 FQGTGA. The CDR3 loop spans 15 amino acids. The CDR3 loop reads CASSRAGQGNYGYTF. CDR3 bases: TGTGCCAGCAGCAGAGCGGGACAGGGGAACTATGGCTACACCTTC.

Here the CDR3 reads CASSDLQGPINYGYTF. Here the CDR3 DNA reads TGTGCCAGCAGTGATCTACAGGGACCGATTAACTATGGCTACACCTTC. The chain couples TRBV2 to TRBJ1-2, with D perhaps matching TRBD1 (6 bases). This CDR3 has 16 residues. Germline V gene sequence: CDR1 SNHLY, CDR2 FYNNEI. Trimming removed 3 bases at V and 1 base at J, with 15 bases between.

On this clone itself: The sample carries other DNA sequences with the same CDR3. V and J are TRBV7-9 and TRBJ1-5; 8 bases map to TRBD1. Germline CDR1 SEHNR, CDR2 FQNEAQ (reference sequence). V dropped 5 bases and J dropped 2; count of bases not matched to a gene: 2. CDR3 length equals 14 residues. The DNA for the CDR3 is TGTGCCAGCAGCCTGACAGGGGGCAATCAGCCCCAGCATTTT. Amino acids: CASSLTGGNQPQHF.

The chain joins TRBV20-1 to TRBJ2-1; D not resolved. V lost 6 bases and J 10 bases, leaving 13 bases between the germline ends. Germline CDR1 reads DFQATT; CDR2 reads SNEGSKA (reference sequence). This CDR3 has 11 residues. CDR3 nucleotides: TGCAGTGCCCCCACCTTTCGGGAGCAGTTCTTC. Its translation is CSAPTFREQFF.

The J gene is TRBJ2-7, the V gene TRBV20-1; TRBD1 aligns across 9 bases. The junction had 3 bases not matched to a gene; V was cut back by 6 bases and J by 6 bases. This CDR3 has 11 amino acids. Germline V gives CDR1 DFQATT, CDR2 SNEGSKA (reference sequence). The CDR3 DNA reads TGCAGTGCGAACAGGGGGCGCGAGCAGTACTTC. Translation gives CSANRGREQYF.

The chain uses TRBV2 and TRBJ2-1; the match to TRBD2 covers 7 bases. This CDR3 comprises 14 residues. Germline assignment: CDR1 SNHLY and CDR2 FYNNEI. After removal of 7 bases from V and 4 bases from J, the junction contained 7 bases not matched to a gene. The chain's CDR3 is CASIRRERYNEQFF. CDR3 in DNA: TGTGCCAGCATCCGGCGGGAGAGATACAATGAGCAGTTCTTC.

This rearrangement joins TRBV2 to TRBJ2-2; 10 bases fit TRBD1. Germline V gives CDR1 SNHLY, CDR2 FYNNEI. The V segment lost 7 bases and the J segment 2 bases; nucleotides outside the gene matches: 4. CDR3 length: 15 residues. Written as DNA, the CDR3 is TGTGCCAGCAAAGGACAGGGGGATAACACCGGGGAGCTGTTTTTT. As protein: CASKGQGDNTGELFF.